A selection of T cell receptor beta chains follows, all from one sample in a study of identical twins. TCRdb reprocessed the 5' RACE reads with MiXCR, giving one entry per CDR3 protein. The data contain approximately 620,000 distinct CDR3 sequences, over 8.5% of them singletons. This sample also appeared in a second study, on yellow fever vaccine responses in identical twins.

Material: PBMCs. All receptors come from a woman under 30 in good health. CDR3s include the opening cysteine and the closing phenylalanine or tryptophan. D genes are given only for firm matches. Expanded clones get a size class; other rows say once, few or many, or leave the size out.

V gene,clone size,D gene,J gene,CDR3 DNA,CDR3 protein
TRBV4-1,-,-,TRBJ1-1,TGCGCCAGCAGCCAAGAAATGGAGAACACTGAAGCTTTCTTT,CASSQEMENTEAFF
TRBV15,many,-,TRBJ2-5,TGTGCCACCAGCAGAGCGGTTGGGACTCAAGAGACCCAGTACTTC,CATSRAVGTQETQYF
TRBV12-5,few,TRBD2,TRBJ2-7,TGTGCTAGTGGTAGACCGGGACTAGATCCTTACGAGCAGTACTTC,CASGRPGLDPYEQYF
TRBV7-8,-,TRBD1,TRBJ2-1,TGTGCCAGCAGCTCCCGACAGGGGGCCTTATACAATGAGCAGTTCTTC,CASSSRQGALYNEQFF
TRBV9,-,TRBD2,TRBJ2-2,TGTGCCAGCAGCGCGGGACTAGCGGGGGGGACCGGGGAGCTGTTTTTT,CASSAGLAGGTGELFF
TRBV6-1,-,TRBD1,TRBJ1-2,TGTGCCAGCAGAGCCACGGCTGGGACAGTTTATGGCTACAACTTC,CASRATAGTVYGYNF
TRBV19,-,TRBD2,TRBJ2-3,TGTGCCAGTAGTACCGGACTAGCGCGTACAGATACGCAGTATTTT,CASSTGLARTDTQYF
TRBV28,many,TRBD1,TRBJ2-7,TGTGCCAGCAGTTTATTGGAGTCGGTGCAGGCAGGGGGCTACCTATACGAGCAGTACTTC,CASSLLESVQAGGYLYEQYF
TRBV24-1,few,TRBD1,TRBJ2-3,TGTGCCTCTCAATCCCGAAGGGGGCCGACCACAGATACGCAGTATTTT,CASQSRRGPTTDTQYF
TRBV29-1,many,-,TRBJ1-1,TGCAGCGTTGCGGGGGGGTGGGCTTTGACTGAAGCTTTCTTT,CSVAGGWALTEAFF
TRBV12-5,-,-,TRBJ2-1,TGTGCTAGTGGTTTCTACAATGAGCAGTTCTTC,CASGFYNEQFF
TRBV6-1,many,TRBD1,TRBJ2-3,TGTGCCAGCAGTGAAGGGACAGGGGAGACAGATACGCAGTATTTT,CASSEGTGETDTQYF
TRBV20-1,-,-,TRBJ2-2,TGCAGTGCTAGAGATTTTAGGTCGAGCACCGGGGAGCTGTTTTTT,CSARDFRSSTGELFF
TRBV15,-,-,TRBJ2-7,TGTGCCACCAGCAGAGATTTAAACCCCAACTACGAGCAGTACTTC,CATSRDLNPNYEQYF
TRBV5-6,few,-,TRBJ1-2,TGTGCCAGCAGCCGAATCGGGAATGGCTACACCTTC,CASSRIGNGYTF
TRBV5-1,many,-,TRBJ2-7,TGCGCCAGCAGCGAGCCCGTCGGGTCCTACGAGCAGTACTTC,CASSEPVGSYEQYF
TRBV14,-,-,TRBJ2-7,TGTGCCAGCAGCCGCGGGGCAGGGGGTTTATCTGCCTACGAGCAGTACTTC,CASSRGAGGLSAYEQYF
TRBV7-9,-,-,TRBJ2-5,TGTGCCAGCAGCCAAGACGGGGTGGAGACCCAGTACTTC,CASSQDGVETQYF
TRBV5-8,-,-,TRBJ2-7,TGTGCCAGCAGCTTCCGGGTAGTGGGCTCCTACGAGCAGTACTTC,CASSFRVVGSYEQYF
TRBV15,many,-,TRBJ2-2,TGTGCCACCAGCAGAGACGCGGTCACCGGGGAGCTGTTTTTT,CATSRDAVTGELFF
TRBV6-2/TRBV6-3,few,TRBD1,TRBJ2-7,TGTGCCAGCAGTTTCCGGGACAGATACTTTTACGAGCAGTACTTC,CASSFRDRYFYEQYF
TRBV12-3/TRBV12-4,few,TRBD2,TRBJ2-7,TGTGCCAGCAGTTTACGTCTAGCGGTCTACGAGCAGTACTTC,CASSLRLAVYEQYF
TRBV7-2,-,TRBD2,TRBJ2-1,TGTGCCAGCAGCTTAGTGGCGGGGGGGATGAATGAGCAGTTCTTC,CASSLVAGGMNEQFF
TRBV27,-,-,TRBJ1-1,TGTGCCAGCAGTTTAACCTCTGGTAACACTGAAGCTTTCTTT,CASSLTSGNTEAFF
TRBV29-1,-,-,TRBJ1-5,TGCAGCGTTGTGCGGATTTGGGGTCGGGCTCAGCCCCAGCATTTT,CSVVRIWGRAQPQHF
TRBV29-1,many,TRBD1,TRBJ1-2,TGCAGCGTTGCAGACATCAACGACAGGGACTATGGCTACACCTTC,CSVADINDRDYGYTF
TRBV5-6,many,TRBD2,TRBJ2-4,TGTGCCAGCAGCCTCCGGGGACTAGCGGGAGCGAACATTCAGTACTTC,CASSLRGLAGANIQYF
TRBV5-1,many,-,TRBJ2-3,TGCGCCAGCAGCAAGACGGGAGTCGGGGATACGCAGTATTTT,CASSKTGVGDTQYF
TRBV29-1,many,-,TRBJ2-3,TGCAGCGTTGAGCTTGGGGATACGCAGTATTTT,CSVELGDTQYF
TRBV20-1,few,TRBD2,TRBJ2-7,TGCAGTGCTAGAGGTCTAGCGGGAGAGACGAACGAGCAGTACTTC,CSARGLAGETNEQYF
TRBV27,-,-,TRBJ1-6,TGTGCCAGCAGTTTATCCTTGGGCCTTCCCCTCCACTTT,CASSLSLGLPLHF
TRBV5-1,many,-,TRBJ1-5,TGCGCCAGCAGCTTGGAAGGGGATAGCAATCAGCCCCAGCATTTT,CASSLEGDSNQPQHF
TRBV28,-,TRBD1,TRBJ2-7,TGTGCCAGCAGTCTGGGACAGGGTTACGTATACGAGCAGTACTTC,CASSLGQGYVYEQYF